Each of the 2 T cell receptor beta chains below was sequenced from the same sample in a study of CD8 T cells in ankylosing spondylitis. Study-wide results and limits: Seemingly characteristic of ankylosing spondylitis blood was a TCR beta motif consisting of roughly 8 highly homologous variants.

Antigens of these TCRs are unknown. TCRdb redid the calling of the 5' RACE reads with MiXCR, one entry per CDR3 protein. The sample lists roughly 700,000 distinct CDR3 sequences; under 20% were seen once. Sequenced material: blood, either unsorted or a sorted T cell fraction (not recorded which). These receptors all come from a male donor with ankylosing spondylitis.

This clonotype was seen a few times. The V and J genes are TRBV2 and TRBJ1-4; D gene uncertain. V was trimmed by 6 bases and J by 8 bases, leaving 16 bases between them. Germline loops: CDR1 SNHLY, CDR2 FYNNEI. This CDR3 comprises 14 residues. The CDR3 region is CASRDPRAVEKLFF. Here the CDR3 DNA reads TGTGCCAGCAGGGACCCTCGGGCGGTAGAAAAACTGTTTTTT.

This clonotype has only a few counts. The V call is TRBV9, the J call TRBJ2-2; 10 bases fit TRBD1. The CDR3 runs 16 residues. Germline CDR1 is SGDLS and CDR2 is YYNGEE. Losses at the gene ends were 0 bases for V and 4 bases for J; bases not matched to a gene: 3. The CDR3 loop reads CASSVVGDRGTGELFF. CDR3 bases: TGTGCCAGCAGCGTAGTGGGGGACAGGGGCACCGGGGAGCTGTTTTTT. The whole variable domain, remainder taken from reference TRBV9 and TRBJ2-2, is DSGVTQTPKHLITATGQRVTLRCSPRSGDLSVYWYQQSLDQGLQFLIQYYNGEERAKGNILERFSAQQFPDLHSELNLSSLELGDSALYFCASSVVGDRGTGELFFGEGSRLTVL.